This T cell receptor beta chain was recorded in a study of PD-1 blockade in classical Hodgkin lymphoma. Study-wide results and limits: Newly diagnosed patients and complete responders had comparable diversity at baseline. Repertoire differences have undefined causes, possibly disease activity or prior therapy.

Described time point: cycle 4 day 1 (C4D1), after more than five weeks of nivolumab. All trial patients relapsed after autologous stem cell transplantation. CDR1 is SGDLS and CDR2 is YYNGEE in the germline V gene. Unmatched junction bases numbered 1, after V lost 4 bases and J lost 0 bases. CDR3 size: 14 residues. About this clone itself: As yet, its antigen is unknown.

Assay: immunoSEQ multiplex PCR; the TCRdb copy retains only in-frame clones and omits some. The repertoire holds about 21,000 clones, with more than 80% as singletons. This chain links TRBV9 with TRBJ2-7; 10 bases map to TRBD1. The sequenced sample was peripheral blood mononuclear cells (PBMCs), obtained before the fourth cycle of nivolumab. The origin of this receptor is a human donor with classical Hodgkin lymphoma. The CDR3 reads CASSRTGGSYEQYF. In DNA form, the CDR3 reads TGTGCCAGCAGCCGGACAGGGGGCTCCTACGAGCAGTACTTC.